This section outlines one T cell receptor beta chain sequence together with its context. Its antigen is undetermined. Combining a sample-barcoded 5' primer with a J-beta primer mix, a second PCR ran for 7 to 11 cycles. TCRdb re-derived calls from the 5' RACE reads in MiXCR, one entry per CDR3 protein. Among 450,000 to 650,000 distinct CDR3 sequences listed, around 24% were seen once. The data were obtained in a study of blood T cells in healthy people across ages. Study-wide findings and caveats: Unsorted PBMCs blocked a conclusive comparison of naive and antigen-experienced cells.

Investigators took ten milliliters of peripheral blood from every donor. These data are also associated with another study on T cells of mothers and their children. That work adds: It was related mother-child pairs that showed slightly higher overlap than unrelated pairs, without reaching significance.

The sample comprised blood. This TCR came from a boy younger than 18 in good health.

The CDR3 sequence: CASSQVQIQETQYF. The DNA for the CDR3 is TGTGCCAGCAGCCAAGTTCAGATACAAGAGACCCAGTACTTC. This chain joins TRBV14 and TRBJ2-5; no firm D call. Germline CDR1 SGHDN, CDR2 FVKESK. The length of the CDR3 is 14 residues. V was trimmed by 1 base and J by 2 bases, leaving 8 bases between them.